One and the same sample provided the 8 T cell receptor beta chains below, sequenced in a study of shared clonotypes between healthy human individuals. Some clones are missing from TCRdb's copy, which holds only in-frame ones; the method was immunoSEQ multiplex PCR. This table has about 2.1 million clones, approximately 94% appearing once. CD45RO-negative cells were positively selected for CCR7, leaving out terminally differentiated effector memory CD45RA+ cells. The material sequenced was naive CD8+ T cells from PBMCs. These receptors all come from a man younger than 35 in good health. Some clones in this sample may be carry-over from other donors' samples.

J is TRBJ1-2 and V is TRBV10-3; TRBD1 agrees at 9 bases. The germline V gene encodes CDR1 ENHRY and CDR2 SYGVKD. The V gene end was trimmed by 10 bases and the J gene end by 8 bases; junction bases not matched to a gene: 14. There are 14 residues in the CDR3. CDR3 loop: CANRGPGQGNGYTF. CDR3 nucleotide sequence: TGTGCCAACCGGGGTCCGGGACAGGGAAACGGCTACACCTTC.

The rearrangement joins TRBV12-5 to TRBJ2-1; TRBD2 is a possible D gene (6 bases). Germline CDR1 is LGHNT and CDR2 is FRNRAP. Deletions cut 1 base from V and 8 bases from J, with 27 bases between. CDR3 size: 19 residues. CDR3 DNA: TGTGCTAGTGGTTTGGGTTTGAGGGGCGGGGATCTAGACGTCGATGAGCAGTTCTTC. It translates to CASGLGLRGGDLDVDEQFF.

The CDR3 nucleotides read TGCGCCAGCAGCTTGGCTGGACTAGCGGGCAGGGGGGACGAGCAGTACTTC. It specifies CASSLAGLAGRGDEQYF. The V call is TRBV5-1, the J call TRBJ2-7; 11 bases align to TRBD2. The ends lost 0 bases at V and 5 bases at J; junction bases unmatched: 10. Germline loops: CDR1 SGHRS, CDR2 YFSETQ. The CDR3 length is 17 residues. Variable domain in full (rest from reference TRBV5-1 and TRBJ2-7): KAGVTQTPRYLIKTRGQQVTLSCSPISGHRSVSWYQQTPGQGLQFLFEYFSETQRNKGNFPGRFSGRQFSNSRSEMNVSTLELGDSALYLCASSLAGLAGRGDEQYFGPGTRLTVT.

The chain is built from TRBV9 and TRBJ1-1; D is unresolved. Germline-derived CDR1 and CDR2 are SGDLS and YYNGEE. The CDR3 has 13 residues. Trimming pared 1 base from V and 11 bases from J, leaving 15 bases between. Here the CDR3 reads CASSVTSGSFAFF. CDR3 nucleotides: TGTGCCAGCAGCGTAACAAGTGGTTCATTCGCTTTCTTT. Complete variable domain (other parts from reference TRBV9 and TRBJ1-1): DSGVTQTPKHLITATGQRVTLRCSPRSGDLSVYWYQQSLDQGLQFLIQYYNGEERAKGNILERFSAQQFPDLHSELNLSSLELGDSALYFCASSVTSGSFAFFGQGTRLTVV.

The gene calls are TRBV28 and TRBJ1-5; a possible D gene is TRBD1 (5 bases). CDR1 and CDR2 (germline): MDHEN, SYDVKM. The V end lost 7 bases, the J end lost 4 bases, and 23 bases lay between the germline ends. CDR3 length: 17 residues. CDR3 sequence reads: CASTFEQVYPPNQPQHF. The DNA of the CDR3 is TGTGCCAGCACCTTTGAACAGGTCTACCCTCCAAATCAGCCCCAGCATTTT. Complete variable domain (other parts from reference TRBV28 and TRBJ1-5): DVKVTQSSRYLVKRTGEKVFLECVQDMDHENMFWYRQDPGLGLRLIYFSYDVKMKEKGDIPEGYSVSREKKERFSLILESASTNQTSMYLCASTFEQVYPPNQPQHFGDGTRLSIL.

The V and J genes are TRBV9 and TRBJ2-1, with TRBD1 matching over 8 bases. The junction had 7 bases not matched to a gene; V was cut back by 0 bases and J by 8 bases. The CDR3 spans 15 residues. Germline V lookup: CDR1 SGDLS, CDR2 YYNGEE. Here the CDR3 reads CASSVGGGTGDEQFF. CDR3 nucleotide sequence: TGTGCCAGCAGCGTAGGGGGCGGGACAGGCGATGAGCAGTTCTTC.

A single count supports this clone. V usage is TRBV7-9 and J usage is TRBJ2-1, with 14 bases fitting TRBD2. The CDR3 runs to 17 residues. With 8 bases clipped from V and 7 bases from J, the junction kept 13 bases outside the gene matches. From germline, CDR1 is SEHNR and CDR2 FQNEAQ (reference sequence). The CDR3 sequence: CASRQRGLAGEQNEQFF. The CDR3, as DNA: TGTGCCAGCCGACAACGGGGACTAGCGGGAGAACAGAATGAGCAGTTCTTC.

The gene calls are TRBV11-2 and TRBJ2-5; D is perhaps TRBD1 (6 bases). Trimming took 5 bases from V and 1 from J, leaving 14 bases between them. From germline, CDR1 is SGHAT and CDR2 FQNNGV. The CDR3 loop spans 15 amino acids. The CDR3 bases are TGTGCCAGCAGCCAACGGACAGTAGGCCAAGAGACCCAGTACTTC. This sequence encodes CASSQRTVGQETQYF.